This T cell receptor (beta chain) was identified during a study of early T cells in non-severe SARS-CoV-2 infection (dated by TCRdb to the early 2020s). Regarding the study in general: Bulk RNA from unsorted whole blood was used for TCR sequencing, so alpha and beta chains could not be paired. The paper's findings and limits, for the study overall: VDJdb matching was skewed toward anti-spike CD8 responses and likely underestimated virus-specific expansions, missing private and CD4 specificities.

The receptor library was made with 5' RACE. Sequenced using a NextSeq 500. In the TCR library protocol, unique molecular identifiers were attached to individual cDNA molecules to correct for PCR bias and sequencing error. Both TCR alpha and beta chains were sequenced, and tight co-correlation was observed between alpha and beta sequence abundances in each sample. Processing in the source paper ran as follows. Decombinator V4 was used to perform V gene, J gene and CDR3 annotation of TCR sequences. TCRs were defined as expanded if a significant change between any two time points was detected under a Poisson model with p below 0.0001. TCR abundances were normalised to the total number of TCRs sequenced per sample and expressed as counts per million. TRAV1-2 paired with TRAJ12, TRAJ20 or TRAJ33 defined MAIT TCRs, while TRAV10 paired with TRAJ18 defined iNKT TCRs. VDJdb, accessed on 1 November 2021, was searched for TCRs annotated for CMV, EBV and SARS-CoV-2, and TCRs annotated for more than one antigen were excluded. The public reads were run again by TCRdb, first through fastp at Q25 and then through MiXCR, and only productive beta chains were kept. Rows merge per CDR3 protein into single entries with the most common DNA and genes. For this entry, the V and J calls and clone size follow TCRdb and not the study's own pipeline. Recorded for this sample are about 49,000 distinct CDR3 sequences; about 6.3% of them occurred a single time. Of the sample, about 2.8% falls within the top ten clones.

The CDR3, from cysteine to phenylalanine, totals 14 residues. The DNA shown is the 42-base CDR3, in frame from base 1. The germline V gene (reference sequence) provides CDR1 SEHNR and CDR2 FQNEAQ. V is clipped by 5 bases and J by 7 bases, and the sequence between their germline boundaries is 17 bases long. This clonotype was detected a few times. What antigen it recognizes has not been identified. No base-level quality is on record; no much larger clone is a single base apart. This was a case-control study nested in a cohort of healthcare workers in London, UK, who had nasopharyngeal swab PCR tests and blood samples taken every week. Healthcare workers were recruited between 23 and 31 March 2020, during the week of the UK lockdown, and were followed weekly for up to roughly 16 weeks.

The chain is made from TRBV7-9 and TRBJ1-2; the D gene lacks a confident call. Sequenced here: whole blood, sampled at baseline. The source of this sequence is an adult who was a healthcare worker with PCR-confirmed SARS-CoV-2 infection or an uninfected control (not recorded which). The DNA sequence is TGTGCCAGCAGCCCCTTAAAGGGAGAGTCTGGCTACACCTTC. The encoded protein is CASSPLKGESGYTF.